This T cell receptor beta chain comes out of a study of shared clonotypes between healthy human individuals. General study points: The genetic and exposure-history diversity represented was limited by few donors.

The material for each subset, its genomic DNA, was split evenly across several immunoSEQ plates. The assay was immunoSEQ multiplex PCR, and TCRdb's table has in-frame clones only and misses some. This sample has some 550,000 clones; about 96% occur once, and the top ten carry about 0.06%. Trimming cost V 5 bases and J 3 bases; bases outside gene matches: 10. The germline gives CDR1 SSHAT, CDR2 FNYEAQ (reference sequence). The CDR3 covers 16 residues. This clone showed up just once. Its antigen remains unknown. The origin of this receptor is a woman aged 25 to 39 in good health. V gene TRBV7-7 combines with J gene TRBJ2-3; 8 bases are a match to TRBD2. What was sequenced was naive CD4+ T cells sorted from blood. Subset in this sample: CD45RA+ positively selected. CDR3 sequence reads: CASSPTAGVSTDTQYF. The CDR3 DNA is TGTGCCAGCAGCCCAACAGCGGGAGTTTCTACAGATACGCAGTATTTT.